This is a list of T cell receptor beta chains from one sample in a study of blood T cell repertoires in COVID-19. TCRdb's table, derived via immunoSEQ multiplex PCR, lists solely in-frame clones and lacks some. The sample includes about 250,000 clones, 87% of them seen just once. The sequenced sample was PBMCs or T cells enriched from blood (not recorded which). These receptors were taken from a woman in her 30s with acute COVID-19. Both conserved end residues are part of each CDR3. The size of a clone is reported for some rows only, either as once, few or many, or as a class for expanded clones.

clone_size: .; v_call: TRBV13; j_call: TRBJ1-1; cdr3_aa: CASSLGLMNTEAFF
clone_size: .; v_call: TRBV10-3; j_call: TRBJ1-5; cdr3_aa: CAIGSEDQPQHF
clone_size: .; v_call: TRBV11-3; j_call: TRBJ2-2; cdr3_aa: CASSLDRSNTGELFF
clone_size: once; v_call: TRBV7-2; j_call: TRBJ1-2; cdr3_aa: CASSLYGQGALGYTF
clone_size: .; v_call: TRBV6-4; j_call: TRBJ2-7; cdr3_aa: CASSAGRDRGSYEQYF
clone_size: .; v_call: TRBV11-2; j_call: TRBJ2-5; cdr3_aa: CASSLDRLEETQYF
clone_size: .; v_call: TRBV7-8; j_call: TRBJ2-1; cdr3_aa: CASSLAHRGQGSNEQFF
clone_size: .; v_call: TRBV6-5; j_call: TRBJ2-2; cdr3_aa: CASSYAAGQFTGELFF
clone_size: few; v_call: TRBV5-1; j_call: TRBJ2-7; cdr3_aa: CASSPGQTLPYEQYF
clone_size: .; v_call: TRBV10-3; j_call: TRBJ2-3; cdr3_aa: CAISALSTDTQYF
clone_size: .; v_call: TRBV7-2; j_call: TRBJ1-2; cdr3_aa: CASSVGRQTVSTHGYTF
clone_size: .; v_call: TRBV7-2; j_call: TRBJ1-1; cdr3_aa: CASSLVVGQNTEAFF
clone_size: .; v_call: TRBV10-1; j_call: TRBJ1-1; cdr3_aa: CASSESERTGLNTEAFF
clone_size: .; v_call: TRBV4-3; j_call: TRBJ2-2; cdr3_aa: CASSQDLEFNRELFF
clone_size: .; v_call: TRBV12-3/TRBV12-4; j_call: TRBJ1-1; cdr3_aa: CATTDRVNTEAFF
clone_size: .; v_call: TRBV12-3/TRBV12-4; j_call: TRBJ2-1; cdr3_aa: CASREPDNEQFF
clone_size: few; v_call: TRBV6-5; j_call: TRBJ1-5; cdr3_aa: CASRAGTEMQPQHF
clone_size: .; v_call: TRBV15; j_call: TRBJ2-1; cdr3_aa: CATSRDEDPAGNEQFF
clone_size: .; v_call: TRBV19; j_call: TRBJ2-3; cdr3_aa: CAASSGPSTDTQYF
clone_size: .; v_call: TRBV15; j_call: TRBJ1-5; cdr3_aa: CAIAGDGNQPQHF
clone_size: .; v_call: TRBV2; j_call: TRBJ1-5; cdr3_aa: CASSTDRSNQPQHF
clone_size: .; v_call: TRBV3-1/TRBV3-2; j_call: TRBJ2-5; cdr3_aa: CASRLGLDWQETQYF
clone_size: many; v_call: TRBV7-2; j_call: TRBJ2-3; cdr3_aa: CASSLGQGGGDTQYF
clone_size: .; v_call: TRBV7-9; j_call: TRBJ1-3; cdr3_aa: CASSLEGHIGNIYF
clone_size: .; v_call: TRBV6-5; j_call: TRBJ1-1; cdr3_aa: CASIRTGAGTEAFF
clone_size: few; v_call: TRBV11-3; j_call: TRBJ2-5; cdr3_aa: CASSLGLQETQYF
clone_size: .; v_call: TRBV19; j_call: TRBJ1-5; cdr3_aa: CASSDSGGYSNQPQHF
clone_size: .; v_call: TRBV24-1; j_call: TRBJ2-2; cdr3_aa: CATSDPGGQGQAGELFF
clone_size: .; v_call: TRBV20-1; j_call: TRBJ1-4; cdr3_aa: CSASSSTGPMDEKLFF
clone_size: .; v_call: TRBV12-3/TRBV12-4; j_call: TRBJ1-6; cdr3_aa: CASSSKGFAPLHF
clone_size: .; v_call: TRBV2; j_call: TRBJ1-1; cdr3_aa: CASTPEGGSTEAFF
clone_size: .; v_call: TRBV9; j_call: TRBJ2-5; cdr3_aa: CASSVGGEEETQYF
clone_size: .; v_call: TRBV12-3/TRBV12-4; j_call: TRBJ1-2; cdr3_aa: CASSLGQIYTF
clone_size: .; v_call: TRBV3-1/TRBV3-2; j_call: TRBJ2-3; cdr3_aa: CASSFRTSGVRTTASTDTQYF
clone_size: .; v_call: TRBV14; j_call: TRBJ1-2; cdr3_aa: CASRPIRGSYQYDYTF
clone_size: .; v_call: TRBV14; j_call: TRBJ2-7; cdr3_aa: CASSQARRGNEQYF
clone_size: .; v_call: TRBV15; j_call: TRBJ2-3; cdr3_aa: CATSRGGGGAYTQYF
clone_size: .; v_call: TRBV6-5; j_call: TRBJ2-3; cdr3_aa: CASSSNRGDTQYF
clone_size: .; v_call: TRBV27; j_call: TRBJ1-1; cdr3_aa: CASSVTLNTEAFF
clone_size: .; v_call: TRBV5-1; j_call: TRBJ2-1; cdr3_aa: CASSWPRTESARPNEQFF
clone_size: few; v_call: TRBV19; j_call: TRBJ1-3; cdr3_aa: CASSQTGPGNTIYF
clone_size: .; v_call: TRBV19; j_call: TRBJ2-3; cdr3_aa: CASSSGDLTDTQYF
clone_size: .; v_call: TRBV9; j_call: TRBJ1-4; cdr3_aa: CASSLRTGGNEKLFF
clone_size: .; v_call: TRBV7-9; j_call: TRBJ2-7; cdr3_aa: CASSHRLAGQGLVQYF
clone_size: .; v_call: TRBV7-9; j_call: TRBJ1-6; cdr3_aa: CASSLSTAHEGSPLHF